The 9 T cell receptor beta chains below all came from one sample that was sequenced in a study of T cell repertoires in cytomegalovirus infection. No antigen has been assigned to these receptors. TCRdb fed the reads into MiXCR, producing one record per CDR3 protein. The sample records a few hundred thousand distinct CDR3 sequences, 20% to 25% being singletons. The sequencing used cultured PBMCs, collected from culture after CMV antigen stimulation. The receptors derive from a human donor in good health (CMV status not recorded). Some clones in this sample may be carry-over from other donors' samples.

V and J are TRBV6-2 or TRBV6-3 and TRBJ1-5; no definite D call. CDR3 length: 14 amino acids. The V end lost 2 bases, the J end lost 1 base, and 6 bases lay between the germline ends. CDR1 and CDR2 from the germline V gene are MNHEY and SVGEGT. CDR3 in amino acids: CASSYMGSNQPQHF. In nucleotides, the CDR3 is TGTGCCAGCAGTTACATGGGGAGCAATCAGCCCCAGCATTTT.

This clonotype was counted at least ten times. The chain combines TRBV7-9 with TRBJ2-1, with 9 bases aligning to TRBD2. V trimming: 5 bases; J trimming: 4 bases; junction bases outside the gene matches: 9. This CDR3 spans 16 amino acids. Germline V lookup: CDR1 SEHNR, CDR2 FQNEAQ (reference sequence). The CDR3 reads CASSPLTSGDYNEQFF. The CDR3 coding sequence is TGTGCCAGCAGCCCTCTGACTAGCGGAGATTACAATGAGCAGTTCTTC.

This clonotype has just a few counts. The rearrangement joins TRBV6-1 to TRBJ2-2, with D possibly matching TRBD2 (5 bases). CDR3 length: 14 residues. The germline V gene encodes CDR1 MNHNS and CDR2 SASEGT. V was pared by 4 bases and J by 5 bases, with 11 bases between. DNA for the CDR3: TGTGCCAGCAGTGTACGGACGGGGACCGGGGAGCTGTTTTTT. This sequence encodes CASSVRTGTGELFF.

This clonotype was seen a handful of times. V usage is TRBV9 and J usage is TRBJ1-5; no definite D call. The V gene's germline CDR1 is SGDLS and CDR2 YYNGEE. Trimming left V 0 bases short and J 0 bases short, with 7 bases between. The CDR3 is made up of 15 amino acids. This chain's CDR3 is CASSVDGNSNQPQHF. The CDR3 nucleotides are TGTGCCAGCAGCGTAGACGGGAATAGCAATCAGCCCCAGCATTTT.

This clonotype appeared a few times. Germline and junction disagree at one end, which may indicate a read error. This chain joins TRBV7-8 and TRBJ1-1; D possibly corresponds to TRBD1 (6 bases). Germline lookup yields CDR1 SGHVS and CDR2 FQNEAQ. There are 15 residues in the CDR3. CDR3 DNA sequence: TGTGCCAACAGCCCTACAGGGAGATTGCACACTGAAGCTTTCTTT. Its protein product is CANSPTGRLHTEAFF.

The CDR3 DNA sequence: TGTGCCAGTAGTTCTCGGACTAGCGGAGGAACCACGGAGCAGTTCTTC. Encoded protein: CASSSRTSGGTTEQFF. The chain combines TRBV19 with TRBJ2-1, with 10 nucleotides matching TRBD2. The V gene end was trimmed by 5 bases and the J gene end by 10 bases; junction bases not matched to a gene: 14. The V gene's germline CDR1 is LNHDA and CDR2 SQIVND (reference sequence). This CDR3 comprises 16 residues.

The chain is built from TRBV29-1 and TRBJ2-3, with D tentatively TRBD2 (6 bases). Germline-derived CDR1 and CDR2 are SQVTM and ANQGSEA. CDR3 length: 16 amino acids. Trimming left V 4 bases short and J 2 bases short, with 19 bases between. The CDR3 DNA reads TGCAGCGTTGCCGGGACTCCCTCTTTCAACACAGATACGCAGTATTTT. Translated: CSVAGTPSFNTDTQYF.

In its sample, this clonotype was seen a few times. The J gene is TRBJ2-1, the V gene TRBV7-6, with 8 bases that match TRBD2. This CDR3 is built from 17 residues. Germline-derived CDR1 and CDR2 are SGHVS and FNYEAQ. The V and J ends lost 3 bases and 7 bases, in that order; junction bases with no gene match: 14. The CDR3 nucleotides read TGTGCCAGCAGCTTTTCCTTAGCGGGATTCTCCCGGAATGAGCAGTTCTTC. Protein sequence: CASSFSLAGFSRNEQFF. The entire variable domain, with the rest obtained from reference TRBV7-6 and TRBJ2-1, is as follows: GAGVSQSPRYKVTKRGQDVALRCDPISGHVSLYWYRQALGQGPEFLTYFNYEAQQDKSGLPNDRFSAERPEGSISTLTIQRTEQRDSAMYRCASSFSLAGFSRNEQFFGPGTRLTVL.

This clonotype was recorded many times. The rearrangement links TRBV7-2 to TRBJ1-5; D is perhaps TRBD1 (6 bases). The CDR3 consists of 14 residues. The germline V and J ends were trimmed by 6 bases and 3 bases, with 12 bases remaining between them. In germline, CDR1 is SGHTA, CDR2 FQGNSA. CDR3 nucleotide sequence: TGTGCCAGCAGTCCGGACAGCGACAATCAGCCCCAGCATTTT. It encodes CASSPDSDNQPQHF.